This T cell receptor beta chain was recorded in a study of blood T cell repertoires in COVID-19. Overall study: PBMCs, B-cell-depleted T cells, or T cells provided the cDNA or gDNA that made up the material.

The table came from immunoSEQ multiplex PCR; TCRdb's copy has only in-frame clones and leaves some out. The repertoire includes roughly 150,000 clones, 80% to 90% of them detected once, and roughly 1.9% sits in the top ten. The CDR3 has 16 amino acids. V lost 8 bases to trimming and J lost 1 base, with 18 bases between them. The V gene's germline CDR1 is LNHDA and CDR2 SQIVND (reference sequence). The sample consisted of peripheral blood. This receptor was taken from a woman of 80 years or more with acute or convalescent COVID-19. The rearrangement uses TRBV19 and TRBJ1-5, with D possibly being TRBD1 (6 bases). Written as DNA, the CDR3 is TGTGCCAGTGGAAAGGAGGGGGGAGGGAGCAATCAGCCCCAGCATTTT. As protein: CASGKEGGGSNQPQHF.